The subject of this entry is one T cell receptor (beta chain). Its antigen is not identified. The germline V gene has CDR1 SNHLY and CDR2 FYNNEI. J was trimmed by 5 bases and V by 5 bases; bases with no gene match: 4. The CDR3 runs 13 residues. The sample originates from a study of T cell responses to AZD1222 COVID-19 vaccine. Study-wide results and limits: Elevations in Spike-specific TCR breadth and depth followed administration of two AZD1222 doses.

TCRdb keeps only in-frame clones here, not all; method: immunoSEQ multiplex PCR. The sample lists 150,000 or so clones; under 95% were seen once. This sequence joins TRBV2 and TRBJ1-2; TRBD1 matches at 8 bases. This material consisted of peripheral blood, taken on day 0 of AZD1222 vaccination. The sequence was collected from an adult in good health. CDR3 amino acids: CASSNTGGYGYTF. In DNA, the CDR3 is TGTGCCAGCAGTAACACAGGGGGATATGGCTACACCTTC.